The 21 T cell receptor beta chains below all came from one sample that was sequenced in a study of T cells in Graves' hyperthyroidism and ophthalmopathy. Authors of the study amplified TCR beta CDR3 regions from RNA transcripts. Carried out on the TCR CDR3, a first-round RT-PCR used the HTBI primer set. TCRdb independently ran MiXCR on the multiplex PCR reads; one entry per CDR3 protein. The sample has 800,000 or so distinct CDR3 sequences; roughly 37% are singletons. What was sequenced was blood. All receptors come from a man aged 18 to 29 with Graves' hyperthyroidism.

This clonotype came up many times. The chain employs TRBV14 and TRBJ2-7; no definite D call. The CDR3 covers 11 residues. Germline values: CDR1 SGHDN, CDR2 FVKESK. V was shortened by 8 bases and J by 3 bases, with 8 bases between the two germline ends. This CDR3 reads CASGSLYEQYF. CDR3 DNA sequence: TGTGCCAGCGGAAGTCTCTACGAGCAGTACTTC. The whole variable domain, filled in from reference TRBV14 and TRBJ2-7, reads EAGVTQFPSHSVIEKGQTVTLRCDPISGHDNLYWYRRVMGKEIKFLLHFVKESKQDESGMPNNRFLAERTGGTYSTLKVQPAELEDSGVYFCASGSLYEQYFGPGTRLTVT.

The chain uses TRBV9 and TRBJ2-7; D uncertain. In germline, CDR1 is SGDLS, CDR2 YYNGEE. Trimming took 4 bases from V and 7 from J, leaving 15 bases between them. The CDR3 is made up of 13 amino acids. CDR3 coding DNA: TGTGCCAGCAGCCTTGACTCCGCCGGGGAGCAGTACTTC. It encodes CASSLDSAGEQYF. Looking up the rest from reference TRBV9 and TRBJ2-7 gives the full variable domain: DSGVTQTPKHLITATGQRVTLRCSPRSGDLSVYWYQQSLDQGLQFLIQYYNGEERAKGNILERFSAQQFPDLHSELNLSSLELGDSALYFCASSLDSAGEQYFGPGTRLTVT.

The CDR3 spells CAISESTSGTAFYEQYF. The CDR3 nucleotides are TGTGCCATCAGTGAGTCGACTAGCGGGACCGCATTCTACGAGCAGTACTTC. The V and J genes are TRBV10-3 and TRBJ2-7, with TRBD2 matching over 11 bases. The CDR3 is 17 residues long. J lost 3 bases, V lost 0 bases, and 7 bases had no gene match. The germline V gene has CDR1 ENHRY and CDR2 SYGVKD.

The chain couples TRBV19 to TRBJ2-7; TRBD1 aligns across 11 bases. CDR3 size: 15 residues. In germline, CDR1 is LNHDA, CDR2 SQIVND (reference sequence). The ends lost 5 bases at V and 0 bases at J; junction bases unmatched: 3. Here the CDR3 DNA reads TGTGCCAGTAGTCCAGGACAGGGGGCCTCCTACGAGCAGTACTTC. It specifies CASSPGQGASYEQYF.

V is TRBV7-2 and J is TRBJ2-5; 8 nucleotides align to TRBD1. Trimming at V came to 4 bases and at J to 5 bases, leaving 12 bases not matched to a gene. The CDR3 is made up of 16 amino acids. Germline V CDR1 and CDR2: SGHTA, FQGNSA. The CDR3 DNA reads TGTGCCAGCAGCTCAGTTGGGGCGACAGGGGACGAGACCCAGTACTTC. It yields the protein CASSSVGATGDETQYF.

The sample holds many counts of this clonotype. The rearrangement joins TRBV29-1 to TRBJ2-5; 7 nucleotides agree with TRBD1. The germline V gene encodes CDR1 SQVTM and CDR2 ANQGSEA. The CDR3 has 14 residues. J was trimmed by 3 bases and V by 6 bases; bases with no gene match: 10. The CDR3 region has the DNA TGCAGCGTCCCCGACAGGGAATGGGAAGAGACCCAGTACTTC. Its protein product is CSVPDREWEETQYF.

This rearrangement joins TRBV7-9 to TRBJ2-1; D not certain. Trimming removed 1 base from V and 12 bases from J, with 16 bases in between. The CDR3 runs 14 residues. Germline loops: CDR1 SEHNR, CDR2 FQNEAQ (reference sequence). CDR3 sequence (DNA): TGTGCCAGCAGCTTAGAGTCTGGTGGTGCTGCGCAGTTCTTC. This translates into CASSLESGGAAQFF. Full variable domain (outside the CDR3, taken from reference TRBV7-9 and TRBJ2-1): DTGVSQNPRHKITKRGQNVTFRCDPISEHNRLYWYRQTLGQGPEFLTYFQNEAQLEKSRLLSDRFSAERPKGSFSTLEIQRTEQGDSAMYLCASSLESGGAAQFFGPGTRLTVL.

CDR3 nucleotide sequence: TGTGCCAGCAGTTGGGGGACACCTAACTATGGCTACACCTTC. Residues: CASSWGTPNYGYTF. This chain links TRBV12-3 or TRBV12-4 with TRBJ1-2, with D maybe TRBD1 (6 bases). V was shortened by 4 bases and J by 0 bases, with 9 bases between the two germline ends. The CDR3 is 14 amino acids.

As regards this clonotype: Germline is not matched at one junction end, which may reflect a read error. J is TRBJ2-7 and V is TRBV7-2; 7 bases match TRBD2. The CDR3 is 17 amino acids. CDR1 SGHTA and CDR2 FQGNSA come from the germline V gene. The CDR3: CASSQDWVGRLSYEQYF. As DNA, the CDR3 is TGCGCCAGCAGCCAAGATTGGGTCGGGAGGCTCTCCTACGAGCAGTACTTC.

This clonotype showed up just a few times. CDR3 sequence (DNA): TGCAGTGCTAGAACCGGGTGGCTCTCCTACGAGCAGTACTTC. Translation gives CSARTGWLSYEQYF. The chain employs TRBV20-1 and TRBJ2-7, with no clear D. Deletions cut 2 bases from V and 0 bases from J, with 11 bases between. Per the germline V gene, CDR1 is DFQATT and CDR2 is SNEGSKA (reference sequence). The CDR3 totals 14 residues.

This clonotype was found many times. The V gene is TRBV20-1, the J gene TRBJ1-1; D is possibly TRBD1 (5 bases). V dropped 2 bases and J dropped 6 bases, with 16 bases sitting between them. The CDR3 has 14 residues. Looked up from germline, CDR1 is DFQATT and CDR2 is SNEGSKA (reference sequence). The CDR3 reads CSARTGTGSAEAFF. CDR3 DNA sequence: TGCAGTGCTAGAACCGGGACCGGGTCGGCTGAAGCTTTCTTT.

V and J are TRBV2 and TRBJ2-7, with 9 bases aligning to TRBD2. The CDR3 is 15 residues long. Germline CDR1 and CDR2: SNHLY and FYNNEI. The V and J ends lost 10 bases and 3 bases, in that order; junction bases with no gene match: 13. The CDR3 DNA sequence: TGTGCCACACATAGGCCGGGACTAGCTTTCTACGAGCAGTACTTC. Translation gives CATHRPGLAFYEQYF.

This clonotype has ten or more counts. The chain recombines TRBV20-1 with TRBJ1-6, with D perhaps TRBD1 (5 bases). V lost 0 bases and J 10 bases, leaving 16 bases between the germline ends. The CDR3 extends over 15 amino acids. Germline-derived CDR1 and CDR2 are DFQATT and SNEGSKA (reference sequence). CDR3 loop: CSARDLQGAGSPLHF. CDR3 sequence (DNA): TGCAGTGCTAGAGATCTCCAGGGAGCCGGATCACCCCTCCACTTT.

This clonotype was seen at least ten times. This rearrangement joins TRBV7-3 to TRBJ2-7; D is tentatively TRBD1 or TRBD2 (5 bases each). Germline values: CDR1 SGHTA, CDR2 FQGTGA. This CDR3 is built from 14 residues. Between the trimmed V and J ends, which lost 0 bases and 6 bases, there was a span of 12 bases. CDR3 bases: TGTGCCAGCAGCTTAACGGGGACCCAACTCGAGCAGTACTTC. It specifies CASSLTGTQLEQYF.

CDR3: CASSTGLAGAYEQYF. In DNA form, the CDR3 reads TGCGCCAGCAGCACCGGACTAGCGGGGGCGTACGAGCAGTACTTC. This chain joins TRBV5-1 and TRBJ2-7, with TRBD2 matching 13 bases. The CDR3 sequence is 15 residues long. CDR1 is SGHRS, CDR2 YFSETQ, per germline. V lost 4 bases to trimming and J lost 4 bases; unmatched junction nucleotides: 5.

This clonotype was picked up one time. J is TRBJ2-7 and V is TRBV15, with D possibly TRBD1 on 6 matching bases. The V end lost 3 bases, the J end lost 1 base, and 10 bases lay between the germline ends. The germline V gene encodes CDR1 LNHNV and CDR2 YYDKDF (reference sequence). The CDR3 covers 14 residues. For the CDR3, the DNA is TGTGCCACCAGCAGTCCGGACAGATCCTACGAGCAGTACTTC. Amino acids: CATSSPDRSYEQYF.

Notes on this clonotype: A much larger clone differs from this one at a single base, so this may be a read error. The chain employs TRBV2 and TRBJ2-6; D is perhaps TRBD1 (5 bases). CDR3 length equals 14 residues. Germline values: CDR1 SNHLY, CDR2 FYNNEI. V dropped 8 bases and J dropped 0 bases, with 8 bases sitting between them. CDR3 loop: CASGHISGANVLTF. CDR3 DNA: TGTGCCAGCGGACACATCTCTGGGGCCAACGTCCTGACTTTC.

This chain connects TRBV20-1 to TRBJ2-2; D is unresolved. Per germline, CDR1 DFQATT and CDR2 SNEGSKA (reference sequence). Trimming removed 4 bases at V and 0 bases at J, with 6 bases between. The CDR3 covers 13 residues. The CDR3 sequence is CSAIRTNTGELFF. For the CDR3, the DNA is TGCAGTGCTATACGGACGAACACCGGGGAGCTGTTTTTT.

V and J are TRBV2 and TRBJ1-4; D may be TRBD1 (5 bases). The V end lost 8 bases, the J end lost 7 bases, and 35 bases lay between the germline ends. The CDR3 consists of 20 residues. CDR1 is SNHLY, CDR2 FYNNEI, per germline. The CDR3 coding sequence is TGTGCCAGCGGGGGACTAGCGGACAACACCGGGGAGCGACTAGTTGAAAAACTGTTTTTT. Residues: CASGGLADNTGERLVEKLFF. The whole variable domain, remainder taken from reference TRBV2 and TRBJ1-4, is EPEVTQTPSHQVTQMGQEVILRCVPISNHLYFYWYRQILGQKVEFLVSFYNNEISEKSEIFDDQFSVERPDGSNFTLKIRSTKLEDSAMYFCASGGLADNTGERLVEKLFFGSGTQLSVL.

On this clonotype itself: A much larger clone lies one base from this, so it may be a read error. The V gene is TRBV7-9, the J gene TRBJ2-2, with D uncertain. Germline values: CDR1 SEHNR, CDR2 FQNEAQ (reference sequence). The germline V and J ends were trimmed by 11 bases and 6 bases, with 16 bases remaining between them. The CDR3 has 13 residues. The CDR3 DNA reads as TGTGCCGGCGACTCGCAGGTTGCCGGGGAGCTGTTTTTT. Amino acid sequence: CAGDSQVAGELFF. The variable domain in full, completed from reference TRBV7-9 and TRBJ2-2, reads DTGVSQNPRHKITKRGQNVTFRCDPISEHNRLYWYRQTLGQGPEFLTYFQNEAQLEKSRLLSDRFSAERPKGSFSTLEIQRTEQGDSAMYLCAGDSQVAGELFFGEGSRLTVL.

The chain links TRBV29-1 to TRBJ2-5, with 8 bases aligning to TRBD1. This CDR3 spans 13 amino acids. Germline CDR1 is SQVTM and CDR2 is ANQGSEA. The CDR3, as DNA: TGCAGTGAAGGGACAGGCATTCGAGAGACCCAGTACTTC. Translating it yields CSEGTGIRETQYF. The complete variable domain, with remaining parts taken from reference TRBV29-1 and TRBJ2-5, reads SAVISQKPSRDICQRGTSLTIQCQVDSQVTMMFWYRQQPGQSLTLIATANQGSEATYESGFVIDKFPISRPNLTFSTLTVSNMSPEDSSIYLCSEGTGIRETQYFGPGTRLLVL.